This TCR beta chain was found in a study of beta chain features in type 1 diabetes. Trimming pared 6 bases from V and 0 bases from J, leaving 9 bases between. The V gene's germline CDR1 is MNHNY and CDR2 SVGAGI (reference sequence). The CDR3 spans 14 residues. The table lists this clone with a few counts. The whole isolated RNA underwent reverse transcription, so sequencing captured expressed TCRB transcripts. Some clones are missing from TCRdb's copy, which holds only in-frame ones; the method was immunoSEQ multiplex PCR. The sample records hundreds of thousands of clones, around a sixth being singletons.

The sequenced material came from naive CD4+ T cells from blood. The chain is built from TRBV6-6 and TRBJ2-1; D is uncertain. The receptor comes from a woman younger than 30 in good health. CDR3 region: CASRLISSYNEQFF. In DNA form, the CDR3 reads TGTGCCAGCAGATTGATCAGCTCCTACAATGAGCAGTTCTTC.